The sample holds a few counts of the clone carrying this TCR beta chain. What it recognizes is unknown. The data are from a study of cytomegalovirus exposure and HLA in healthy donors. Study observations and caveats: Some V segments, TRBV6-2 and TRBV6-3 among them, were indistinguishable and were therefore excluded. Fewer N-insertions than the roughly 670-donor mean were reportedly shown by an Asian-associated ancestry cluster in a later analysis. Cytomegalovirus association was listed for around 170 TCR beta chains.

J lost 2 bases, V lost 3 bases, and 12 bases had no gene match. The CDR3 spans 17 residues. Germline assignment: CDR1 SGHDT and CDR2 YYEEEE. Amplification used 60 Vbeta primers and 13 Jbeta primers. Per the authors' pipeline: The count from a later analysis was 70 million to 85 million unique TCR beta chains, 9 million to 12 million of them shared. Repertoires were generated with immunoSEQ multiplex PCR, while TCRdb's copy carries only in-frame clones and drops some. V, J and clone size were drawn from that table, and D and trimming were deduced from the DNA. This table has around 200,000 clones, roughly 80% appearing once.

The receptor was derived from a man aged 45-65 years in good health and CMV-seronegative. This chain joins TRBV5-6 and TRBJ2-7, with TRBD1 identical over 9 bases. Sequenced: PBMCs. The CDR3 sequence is CASSSDRWTGDPYEQYF. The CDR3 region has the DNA TGTGCCAGCAGCTCCGACCGCTGGACAGGGGATCCCTACGAGCAGTACTTC. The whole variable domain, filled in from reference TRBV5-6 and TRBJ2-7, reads DAGVTQSPTHLIKTRGQQVTLRCSPKSGHDTVSWYQQALGQGPQFIFQYYEEEERQRGNFPDRFSGHQFPNYSSELNVNALLLGDSALYLCASSSDRWTGDPYEQYFGPGTRLTVT.